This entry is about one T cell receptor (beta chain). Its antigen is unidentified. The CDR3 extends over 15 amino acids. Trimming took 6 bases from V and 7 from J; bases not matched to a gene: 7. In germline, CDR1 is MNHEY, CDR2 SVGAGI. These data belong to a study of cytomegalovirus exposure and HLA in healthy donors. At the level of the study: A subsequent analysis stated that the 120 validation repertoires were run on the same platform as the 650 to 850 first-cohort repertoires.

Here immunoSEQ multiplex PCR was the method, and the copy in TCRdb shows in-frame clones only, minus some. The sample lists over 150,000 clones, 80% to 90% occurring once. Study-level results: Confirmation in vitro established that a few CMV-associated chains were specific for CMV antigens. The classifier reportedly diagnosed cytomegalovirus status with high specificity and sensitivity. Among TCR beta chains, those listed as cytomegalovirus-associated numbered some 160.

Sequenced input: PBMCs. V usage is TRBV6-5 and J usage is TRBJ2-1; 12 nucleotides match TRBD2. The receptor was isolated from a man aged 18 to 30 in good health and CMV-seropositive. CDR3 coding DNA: TGTGCCAGCAGGAAGACTAGCGGGAGAGGTAATGAGCAGTTCTTC. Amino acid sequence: CASRKTSGRGNEQFF.